The entry that follows covers one T cell receptor beta chain sequence. Antigen specificity is unknown. This entry belongs to a study of graft-versus-host responses after intestinal transplantation. Study-level information: Each patient got anti-thymocyte globulin induction, then tacrolimus and steroids for around three years. Whole-study findings and limits: GvH clones were identified in recipient marrow, with some first appearing in ileum or blood.

The CDR3 contains 11 residues. The V gene's germline CDR1 is LGHNT and CDR2 FRNRAP. Trimming shortened V by 3 bases and J by 5 bases, and 4 bases separated the two germline ends. Clones were read by immunoSEQ multiplex PCR, and TCRdb kept only the in-frame ones, dropping some. The sample has tens of thousands of clones; around 90% are singletons. The specimen was unstimulated CD4+ T cells sorted from spleen or lymph node cells, collected before transplant. This TCR came from a human donor who was the organ donor for an intestinal transplant. The chain is built from TRBV12-5 and TRBJ2-5; D unresolved. CDR3 nucleotides: TGTGCTAGTGGTTTCGGGGAGACCCAGTACTTC. It codes for CASGFGETQYF.